Listed below are T cell receptor beta chains from one sample, sequenced in a study of T and B cells in COVID-19 patients. TCRdb redid the calling of the multiplex PCR reads with MiXCR, one entry per CDR3 protein. This sample has under 8,500 distinct CDR3 sequences, with about 30% found just once. The sample was blood. The source is a human donor with active COVID-19. The CDR3 runs from the conserved cysteine through the conserved F or W. A D gene is named only where the DNA matches it firmly. Only part of the rows carry a size: once, few, many, or a class if the clone is expanded.

abundance: few; v_gene: TRBV5-6; j_gene: TRBJ2-3; d_gene: NA; CDR3aa: CASTPGVSGTDTQYF; CDR3nt: TGTGCCAGCACCCCAGGAGTATCGGGCACAGATACGCAGTATTTT
abundance: NA; v_gene: TRBV19; j_gene: TRBJ1-4; d_gene: TRBD1; CDR3aa: CASSILQGGNEKLFF; CDR3nt: TGTGCCAGTAGTATTCTACAGGGGGGGAATGAAAAACTGTTTTTT
abundance: few; v_gene: TRBV10-3; j_gene: TRBJ2-5; d_gene: TRBD2; CDR3aa: CAISAISSGLPASQYF; CDR3nt: TGTGCCATCAGTGCAATAAGTAGCGGGCTACCCGCGTCCCAGTACTTC
abundance: NA; v_gene: TRBV5-6; j_gene: TRBJ1-6; d_gene: NA; CDR3aa: CASSSTGNSPLHF; CDR3nt: TGTGCCAGCAGCTCCACAGGGAATTCACCCCTCCACTTT
abundance: medium-sized; v_gene: TRBV19; j_gene: TRBJ2-5; d_gene: NA; CDR3aa: CASSRSGSETQYF; CDR3nt: TGTGCCAGTAGTAGAAGCGGTAGCGAGACCCAGTACTTC
abundance: medium-sized; v_gene: TRBV12-3/TRBV12-4; j_gene: TRBJ2-5; d_gene: TRBD2; CDR3aa: CASSPLRGKSEETQYF; CDR3nt: TGTGCCAGCAGCCCTTTGCGGGGGAAGAGCGAAGAGACCCAGTACTTC
abundance: medium-sized; v_gene: TRBV15; j_gene: TRBJ2-5; d_gene: NA; CDR3aa: CATSRDSGDGTQYF; CDR3nt: TGTGCCACCAGCAGAGACTCAGGGGACGGGACCCAGTACTTC
abundance: medium-sized; v_gene: TRBV19; j_gene: TRBJ1-5; d_gene: NA; CDR3aa: CASSIEGIGNQPQHF; CDR3nt: TGTGCCAGTAGTATAGAGGGTATCGGCAATCAGCCCCAGCATTTT
abundance: NA; v_gene: TRBV27; j_gene: TRBJ1-5; d_gene: NA; CDR3aa: CASSLSAGSQPQHF; CDR3nt: TGTGCCAGCAGTTTATCGGCGGGGAGTCAGCCCCAGCATTTT
abundance: medium-sized; v_gene: TRBV19; j_gene: TRBJ2-7; d_gene: TRBD1; CDR3aa: CASTIGTGAYEQYF; CDR3nt: TGTGCCAGTACCATAGGAACAGGGGCCTACGAGCAGTACTTC
abundance: few; v_gene: TRBV6-6; j_gene: TRBJ1-2; d_gene: NA; CDR3aa: CASRPGQPPDGYTF; CDR3nt: TGTGCCAGCAGACCCGGACAGCCTCCGGATGGCTACACCTTC
abundance: NA; v_gene: TRBV6-4; j_gene: TRBJ2-3; d_gene: NA; CDR3aa: CASTSREGDTQYF; CDR3nt: TGTGCCAGCACCTCAAGAGAGGGAGATACGCAGTATTTT
abundance: few; v_gene: TRBV4-3; j_gene: TRBJ1-6; d_gene: TRBD1; CDR3aa: CASSQAGQRNSPLHF; CDR3nt: TGCGCCAGCAGCCAAGCGGGACAGAGGAATTCACCCCTCCACTTT
abundance: NA; v_gene: TRBV13; j_gene: TRBJ1-3; d_gene: TRBD1; CDR3aa: CASSMTGGSGNTIYF; CDR3nt: TGTGCCAGCAGCATGACAGGGGGCTCTGGAAACACCATATATTTT
abundance: medium-sized; v_gene: TRBV6-6; j_gene: TRBJ2-3; d_gene: NA; CDR3aa: CARLDIAGCTDTQYF; CDR3nt: TGTGCCAGGCTAGACATAGCCGGCTGCACAGATACGCAGTATTTT
abundance: NA; v_gene: TRBV6-1; j_gene: TRBJ1-6; d_gene: TRBD1; CDR3aa: CASSEAGTGSPPLHF; CDR3nt: TGTGCCAGCAGTGAAGCCGGGACAGGAAGCCCACCCCTCCACTTT
abundance: few; v_gene: TRBV20-1; j_gene: TRBJ1-1; d_gene: NA; CDR3aa: CSALRTAPSEAFF; CDR3nt: TGCAGTGCCCTCAGGACAGCGCCGAGTGAAGCTTTCTTT
abundance: medium-sized; v_gene: TRBV6-4; j_gene: TRBJ2-3; d_gene: NA; CDR3aa: CASSISRGTDTQYF; CDR3nt: TGTGCCAGCAGTATCTCGAGGGGCACAGATACGCAGTATTTT
abundance: few; v_gene: TRBV6-5; j_gene: TRBJ1-1; d_gene: NA; CDR3aa: CASSYSNRAEAFF; CDR3nt: TGTGCCAGCAGTTACTCGAACAGAGCTGAAGCTTTCTTT
abundance: NA; v_gene: TRBV18; j_gene: TRBJ1-1; d_gene: NA; CDR3aa: CASSPSANTEAFF; CDR3nt: TGTGCCAGCTCACCGTCCGCGAACACTGAAGCTTTCTTT
abundance: NA; v_gene: TRBV10-1; j_gene: TRBJ2-3; d_gene: NA; CDR3aa: CASSDYLRRHPDTQYF; CDR3nt: TGCGCCAGCAGTGATTACCTTCGAAGACACCCAGATACGCAGTATTTT
abundance: few; v_gene: TRBV10-3; j_gene: TRBJ2-3; d_gene: NA; CDR3aa: CAISPRGRTDTQYF; CDR3nt: TGTGCCATCAGTCCTCGGGGGCGCACAGATACGCAGTATTTT
abundance: NA; v_gene: TRBV6-1; j_gene: TRBJ1-4; d_gene: TRBD1; CDR3aa: CASSFTGGPGEKLFF; CDR3nt: TGTGCCAGCAGTTTTACAGGGGGCCCCGGTGAAAAACTGTTTTTT
abundance: NA; v_gene: TRBV6-1; j_gene: TRBJ2-1; d_gene: NA; CDR3aa: CASSDPDGNEQFF; CDR3nt: TGTGCCAGCAGTGATCCGGACGGGAATGAGCAGTTCTTC
abundance: NA; v_gene: TRBV19; j_gene: TRBJ2-1; d_gene: NA; CDR3aa: CASSAAVGGPEFF; CDR3nt: TGTGCCAGTAGTGCCGCGGTGGGGGGGCCAGAGTTCTTC
abundance: NA; v_gene: TRBV6-5; j_gene: TRBJ1-2; d_gene: NA; CDR3aa: CATGTYYGYTF; CDR3nt: TGTGCCACCGGGACCTACTATGGCTACACCTTC
abundance: few; v_gene: TRBV24-1; j_gene: TRBJ2-5; d_gene: NA; CDR3aa: CATSDLAGTGIQETQYF; CDR3nt: TGTGCCACCAGTGATTTGGCCGGCACAGGGATACAAGAGACCCAGTACTTC
abundance: NA; v_gene: TRBV10-3; j_gene: TRBJ2-3; d_gene: NA; CDR3aa: CAISESHGTSTDTQYF; CDR3nt: TGTGCCATCAGTGAGTCACACGGAACTAGCACAGATACGCAGTATTTT
abundance: few; v_gene: TRBV10-3; j_gene: TRBJ1-1; d_gene: TRBD1; CDR3aa: CAISEPGQGNTEAFF; CDR3nt: TGTGCCATCAGTGAACCGGGACAGGGGAACACTGAAGCTTTCTTT
abundance: NA; v_gene: TRBV6-5; j_gene: TRBJ2-1; d_gene: TRBD1; CDR3aa: CASSVPGQGAITEQFF; CDR3nt: TGTGCCAGCAGTGTGCCGGGACAGGGGGCGATTACTGAGCAGTTCTTC
abundance: NA; v_gene: TRBV5-5; j_gene: TRBJ1-1; d_gene: TRBD1; CDR3aa: CASSWTGGGLNTEAFF; CDR3nt: TGTGCCAGCAGTTGGACAGGGGGCGGACTTAACACTGAAGCTTTCTTT
abundance: few; v_gene: TRBV12-3/TRBV12-4; j_gene: TRBJ1-2; d_gene: NA; CDR3aa: CASSLGGRIGYTF; CDR3nt: TGTGCCAGCAGTTTGGGGGGACGTATTGGCTACACCTTC
abundance: NA; v_gene: TRBV6-1; j_gene: TRBJ2-5; d_gene: NA; CDR3aa: CATGAAAQETQYF; CDR3nt: TGTGCCACGGGCGCGGCAGCCCAAGAGACCCAGTACTTC
abundance: medium-sized; v_gene: TRBV29-1; j_gene: TRBJ2-3; d_gene: TRBD2; CDR3aa: CSVDQGLAGGPSTDTQYF; CDR3nt: TGCAGCGTTGATCAGGGACTAGCGGGGGGGCCTAGCACAGATACGCAGTATTTT
abundance: NA; v_gene: TRBV7-2; j_gene: TRBJ2-5; d_gene: NA; CDR3aa: CASSPQALKRETQYF; CDR3nt: TGTGCCAGCAGCCCACAGGCCTTAAAGAGGGAGACCCAGTACTTC
abundance: medium-sized; v_gene: TRBV29-1; j_gene: TRBJ2-5; d_gene: TRBD2; CDR3aa: CSVGLAGQETQYF; CDR3nt: TGCAGCGTTGGTTTAGCGGGACAAGAGACCCAGTACTTC
abundance: NA; v_gene: TRBV5-6; j_gene: TRBJ2-7; d_gene: TRBD1; CDR3aa: CASSPTGVYEQYF; CDR3nt: TGTGCCAGCAGCCCGACAGGGGTTTACGAGCAGTACTTC
abundance: NA; v_gene: TRBV13; j_gene: TRBJ1-1; d_gene: NA; CDR3aa: CASSLPQGRTEAFF; CDR3nt: TGTGCCAGCAGCCTACCCCAGGGGCGGACTGAAGCTTTCTTT
abundance: NA; v_gene: TRBV12-3/TRBV12-4; j_gene: TRBJ2-1; d_gene: TRBD1; CDR3aa: CASSLDRGRGEQFF; CDR3nt: TGTGCCAGCAGCCTAGACAGGGGGCGAGGTGAGCAGTTCTTC